Presented here are 12 T cell receptor beta chains from one specimen sequenced in a study of OX40 agonist ivuxolimab in advanced cancers. TCRdb's table, derived via immunoSEQ multiplex PCR, lists solely in-frame clones and lacks some. The sample lists 50,000 to 80,000 clones; more than 80% were seen once. The material was CD4+ or CD8+ T cells sorted from blood, obtained in a trial of the OX40 agonist ivuxolimab. The receptors originated from an adult with an advanced solid tumor such as melanoma, head and neck, liver or kidney cancer.

Regarding this clone: Different DNA sequences within this sample yield the same CDR3. This chain uses TRBV5-1 with TRBJ2-2; no clear D gene. V lost 4 bases, J lost 4 bases, and 8 bases lay in between. Germline CDR1 SGHRS, CDR2 YFSETQ. This CDR3 region has 13 residues. CDR3 nucleotides: TGCGCCAGCAGCCCGCCAGGCACCGGGGAGCTGTTTTTT. Translation gives CASSPPGTGELFF.

This clone was seen once. This chain links TRBV5-1 with TRBJ2-7; perhaps TRBD1 as D (6 bases). Deletions cut 4 bases from V and 4 bases from J, with 15 bases between. The CDR3 runs 14 residues. Looked up from germline, CDR1 is SGHRS and CDR2 is YFSETQ. The CDR3 DNA is TGCGCCAGCAGCCCGGACCAGGGGCCATACGAGCAGTACTTC. Translated, it gives CASSPDQGPYEQYF.

The CDR3 DNA reads TGTGCCAGCAGCCCTGGGACAGGGTATCTTCTTGGCTACACCTTC. Protein: CASSPGTGYLLGYTF. V usage is TRBV7-2 and J usage is TRBJ1-2, with 9 bases that match TRBD1. The CDR3 contains 15 residues. Unmatched junction bases numbered 11, after V lost 5 bases and J lost 7 bases. Per germline, CDR1 SGHTA and CDR2 FQGNSA.

The V and J genes are TRBV14 and TRBJ1-1, with D possibly being TRBD1 (5 bases). The CDR3 consists of 15 residues. Germline-derived CDR1 and CDR2 are SGHDN and FVKESK. V shed 4 bases and J shed 0 bases, with 12 bases lying between them. CDR3 in amino acids: CASSPNGQLNTEAFF. The CDR3 region has the DNA TGTGCCAGCAGCCCGAACGGACAACTGAACACTGAAGCTTTCTTT.

The gene calls are TRBV9 and TRBJ1-1; possible D gene TRBD1, 5 bases. V gave up 3 bases and J gave up 4 bases, with 19 bases separating them. This CDR3 has 16 amino acids. Germline assignment: CDR1 SGDLS and CDR2 YYNGEE. Here the CDR3 reads CASSAPGGGVTTEAFF. CDR3 nucleotide sequence: TGTGCCAGCAGCGCCCCGGGGGGGGGAGTGACCACTGAAGCTTTCTTT.

The rearrangement joins TRBV5-1 to TRBJ1-3; 7 bases are a match to TRBD1. The V segment lost 0 bases and the J segment 1 base; nucleotides outside the gene matches: 7. The germline gives CDR1 SGHRS, CDR2 YFSETQ. The CDR3 spans 17 residues. The CDR3 DNA is TGCGCCAGCAGCTTGGGACTTCAGGGGGTGTCTGGAAACACCATATATTTT. Translated, it gives CASSLGLQGVSGNTIYF. Full variable domain (outside the CDR3, taken from reference TRBV5-1 and TRBJ1-3): KAGVTQTPRYLIKTRGQQVTLSCSPISGHRSVSWYQQTPGQGLQFLFEYFSETQRNKGNFPGRFSGRQFSNSRSEMNVSTLELGDSALYLCASSLGLQGVSGNTIYFGEGSWLTVV.

The rearrangement joins TRBV15 to TRBJ2-7; D is tentatively TRBD1 or TRBD2 (5 bases each). This CDR3 spans 10 amino acids. Deletions cut 8 bases from V and 9 bases from J, with 11 bases between. CDR1 and CDR2 (germline): LNHNV, YYDKDF (reference sequence). CDR3 residues: CATPGTGQYF. CDR3 nucleotides: TGTGCCACCCCCGGGACCGGGCAGTACTTC. Complete variable domain (other parts from reference TRBV15 and TRBJ2-7): DAMVIQNPRYQVTQFGKPVTLSCSQTLNHNVMYWYQQKSSQAPKLLFHYYDKDFNNEADTPDNFQSRRPNTSFCFLDIRSPGLGDTAMYLCATPGTGQYFGPGTRLTVT.

This sequence joins TRBV19 and TRBJ2-2; D remains unclear. This CDR3 has 14 amino acids. V lost 4 bases and J 1 base, leaving 7 bases between the germline ends. In germline, CDR1 is LNHDA, CDR2 SQIVND (reference sequence). This CDR3 reads CASSKGWNTGELFF. DNA of the CDR3: TGTGCCAGTAGTAAAGGGTGGAACACCGGGGAGCTGTTTTTT.

The J gene is TRBJ1-2, the V gene TRBV7-9, with D hard to call. The germline V gene encodes CDR1 SEHNR and CDR2 FQNEAQ (reference sequence). Trimming removed 2 bases at V and 8 bases at J, with 12 bases between. There are 13 residues in the CDR3. As DNA, the CDR3 is TGTGCCAGCAGCTTACAGGTTTCTGACGGCTACACCTTC. Translating gives CASSLQVSDGYTF.

The count of this clone is one. This chain joins TRBV15 and TRBJ2-7; no reliable D call. The ends were cut back, 0 bases at V and 3 bases at J, with 6 bases in the middle. The germline CDR1 and CDR2 sequences are LNHNV and YYDKDF (reference sequence). This CDR3 is 13 amino acids long. For the CDR3, the DNA is TGTGCCACCAGCAGAGATAACGGCTACGAGCAGTACTTC. Amino acids: CATSRDNGYEQYF.

This clone was recorded only once. The CDR3 loop is CASSPTGLLYNEQFF. CDR3 nucleotides: TGTGCCAGCTCACCGACAGGGCTATTATACAATGAGCAGTTCTTC. The chain employs TRBV18 and TRBJ2-1; 7 bases are shared with TRBD1. Germline-derived CDR1 and CDR2 are KGHSH and LQKENI. J gave up 4 bases and V 3 bases, and 6 bases lay outside the gene matches. This CDR3 comprises 15 residues.

The genes are TRBV19 and TRBJ1-4; TRBD1 matches at 8 bases. With 3 bases clipped from V and 1 base from J, the junction kept 7 bases outside the gene matches. Per the germline V gene, CDR1 is LNHDA and CDR2 is SQIVND (reference sequence). CDR3 length: 17 amino acids. The CDR3 spells CASSIVPRGRTNEKLFF. The CDR3 DNA follows: TGTGCCAGTAGTATCGTACCCAGGGGGCGAACTAATGAAAAACTGTTTTTT. The full variable domain, completed using reference TRBV19 and TRBJ1-4, is DGGITQSPKYLFRKEGQNVTLSCEQNLNHDAMYWYRQDPGQGLRLIYYSQIVNDFQKGDIAEGYSVSREKKESFPLTVTSAQKNPTAFYLCASSIVPRGRTNEKLFFGSGTQLSVL.